Sequencing of this TCR beta chain was carried out in a study of blood T cell repertoires in COVID-19 (dated by TCRdb to the early 2020s). A note on the overall study: The collaborator samples originated in the United States, Italy and Spain and spanned the acute and convalescent phases of COVID-19. The material from the prospective study consisted of cDNA or gDNA derived from T cells, B-cell-depleted T cells, or PBMCs. Subjects who had been exposed to COVID-19, were actively infected with it, or had recovered from it provided the deeply sampled blood TCRbeta repertoires that made up the dataset. The repertoires were released in a freely available public database meant as a resource for research on the immune response to SARS-CoV-2. The samples were drawn from two sources: the first 160 participants of the ongoing ImmuneRACE study, and fewer than 1,500 subjects contributed by 6 global collaborators. Sample metadata almost always included a de-identified subject ID, COVID-19 status, age in years and sex. Where available, HLA class I and class II types were taken from metadata supplied by the sample provider and were not determined by assay-based typing. Results the study describes overall, beyond this receptor: Clinical and demographic metadata were provided uncurated, with the amount varying by source and participant.

One collaborating source in Seattle enrolled patients while the patients were actively infected and followed the patients over time throughout the course of disease. The collaborating institutions used their own protocols to collect whole blood in K2EDTA tubes. Collaborator samples were shipped for TCRbeta analysis as frozen whole blood, isolated PBMCs, or DNA extracted from either sample type. As regards this clone: Its recognized antigen is unknown. No quality values exist for individual bases; no much larger clone is one base distant.

TCRbeta CDR3 regions were amplified from genomic DNA by means of the immunoSEQ Assay, a bias-controlled multiplex PCR. As for the original processing: Within the assay, amplification of reference gene primers was used to estimate how many nucleated cells each sample contained. To quantify the absolute abundance of each unique TCRbeta CDR3 rearrangement, sequence reads were collapsed and filtered. For each sample, productive Simpson clonality was calculated as the square root of Simpson's diversity index across productive rearrangements. TCRdb holds this immuneACCESS table with in-frame rearrangements only. Some clones are missing; in checked studies, unresolved V genes explain under half, and the rest has no known cause. V and J calls and clone size are those listed in that table; D and trimming were worked out from the DNA. The table for this sample lists some 71,000 clones; roughly four fifths of them were counted only once. In total, the top ten clones hold about an eighth of the sample.

The sequenced material came from peripheral blood. This receptor was obtained from a man aged 45-60 years with COVID-19, enrolled during active disease.

At the DNA level, the sequence is TGTGCCAGCAGTAGCAGGGGGCACGACCACGAGCAGTACTTC. This is translated as CASSSRGHDHEQYF. Recombination connected TRBV6-5 to TRBJ2-7, with 8 bases matching TRBD1. Sequences MNHEY (CDR1) and SVGAGI (CDR2) are obtained from the germline V gene. The CDR3 goes from the cysteine to the phenylalanine over 14 residues. CDR3 DNA only is kept here, 42 bases in frame from base 1. Trimming takes 5 bases off V and 5 bases off J; junction bases not matched to a gene: 8.